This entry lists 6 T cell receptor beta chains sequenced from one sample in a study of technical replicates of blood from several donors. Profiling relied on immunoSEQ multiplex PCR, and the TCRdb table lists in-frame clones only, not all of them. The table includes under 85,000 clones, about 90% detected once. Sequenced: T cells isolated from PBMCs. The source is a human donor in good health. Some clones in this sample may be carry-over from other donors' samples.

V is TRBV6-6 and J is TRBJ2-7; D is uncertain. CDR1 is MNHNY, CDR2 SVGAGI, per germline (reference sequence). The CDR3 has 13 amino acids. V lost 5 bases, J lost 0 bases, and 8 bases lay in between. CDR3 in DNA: TGTGCCAGCAGTGAGCCGCCCTCCTACGAGCAGTACTTC. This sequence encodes CASSEPPSYEQYF.

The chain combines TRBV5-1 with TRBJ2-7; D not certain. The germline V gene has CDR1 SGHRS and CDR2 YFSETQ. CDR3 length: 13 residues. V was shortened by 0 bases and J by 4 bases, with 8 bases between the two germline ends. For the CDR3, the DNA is TGCGCCAGCAGCTTGGCCGGGTCGTACGAGCAGTACTTC. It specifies CASSLAGSYEQYF.

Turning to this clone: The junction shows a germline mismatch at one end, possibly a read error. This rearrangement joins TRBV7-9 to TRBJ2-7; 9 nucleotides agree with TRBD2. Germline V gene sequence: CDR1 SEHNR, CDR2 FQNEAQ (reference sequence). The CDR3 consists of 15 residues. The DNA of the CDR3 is TGTGCCAGCAGCTTAGCGTTGATAGGGCGGGAGGGCCTGGTCTTC. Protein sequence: CASSLALIGREGLVF.

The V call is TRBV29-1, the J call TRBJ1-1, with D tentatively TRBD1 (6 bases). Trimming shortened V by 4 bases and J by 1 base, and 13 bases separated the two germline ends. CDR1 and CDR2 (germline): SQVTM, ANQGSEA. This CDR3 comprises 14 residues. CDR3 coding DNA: TGCAGCGTTGCTGGGGGGGCGCGGAACACTGAAGCTTTCTTT. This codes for CSVAGGARNTEAFF.

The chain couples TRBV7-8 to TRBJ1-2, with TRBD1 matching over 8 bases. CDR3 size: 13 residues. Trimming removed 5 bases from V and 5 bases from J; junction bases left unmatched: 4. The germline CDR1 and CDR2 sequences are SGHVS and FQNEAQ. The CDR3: CASSGQGAYGYTF. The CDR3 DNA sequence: TGTGCCAGCAGCGGGCAGGGGGCGTATGGCTACACCTTC.

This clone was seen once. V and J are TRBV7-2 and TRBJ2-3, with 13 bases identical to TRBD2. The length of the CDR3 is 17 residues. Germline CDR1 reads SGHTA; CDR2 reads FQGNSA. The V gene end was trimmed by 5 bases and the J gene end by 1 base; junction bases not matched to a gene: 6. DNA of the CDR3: TGTGCCAGCAGCCCCGGACTAGCGGGAGAGGGCACAGATACGCAGTATTTT. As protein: CASSPGLAGEGTDTQYF.